Below are 9 T cell receptor beta chains sequenced from a single sample in a study of blood T cells in healthy people across ages. Then a second PCR, running about 6 to 12 cycles, was carried out with a sample-barcoded 5' primer and a J-beta primer mix. TCRdb passed the 5' RACE reads through MiXCR, listing each CDR3 protein once. The sample shows 630,000 or so distinct CDR3 sequences, 25% to 35% of them seen only once. The sequenced material came from blood. The receptors stem from a woman of 80 years or more in good health.

This clonotype showed up many times. The chain recombines TRBV20-1 with TRBJ2-5; perhaps D is TRBD1 or TRBD2 (6 bases each). The germline V gene encodes CDR1 DFQATT and CDR2 SNEGSKA (reference sequence). The V end was cut by 2 bases, the J end by 1 base, with 11 bases between. The CDR3 loop spans 14 amino acids. CDR3 protein: CSARSGAFQETQYF. CDR3 nucleotides: TGCAGTGCTAGATCGGGGGCATTCCAAGAGACCCAGTACTTC.

This clonotype showed up many times. In nucleotides, the CDR3 is TGCGCCAGCAGCTTCGACGGTGGGACACCCCTCGAGCAGTACTTC. This gives the protein CASSFDGGTPLEQYF. This chain joins TRBV5-1 and TRBJ2-7; maybe TRBD1 (6 bases). Germline assignment: CDR1 SGHRS and CDR2 YFSETQ. The CDR3 is 15 amino acids. Trimming cost V 2 bases and J 6 bases, with 18 bases left between them.

This clonotype was observed many times. The rearrangement links TRBV7-9 to TRBJ2-6; perhaps TRBD1 as D (6 bases). This CDR3 spans 14 amino acids. Between the trimmed V and J ends, which lost 4 bases and 2 bases, there was a span of 6 bases. The germline V gene encodes CDR1 SEHNR and CDR2 FQNEAQ (reference sequence). CDR3 in DNA: TGTGCCAGCAGCTACAGGGCTGGGGCCAACGTCCTGACTTTC. Translation: CASSYRAGANVLTF.

In its sample, this clonotype was seen many times. The chain employs TRBV29-1 and TRBJ2-1; 12 positions match TRBD2. CDR1 SQVTM and CDR2 ANQGSEA come from the germline V gene. The CDR3 totals 16 residues. The junction had 11 bases not matched to a gene; V was cut back by 4 bases and J by 7 bases. As DNA, the CDR3 is TGCAGCGTTGGGACCCTAGCGGGGGGGCCGGGGAATGAGCAGTTCTTC. The encoded protein is CSVGTLAGGPGNEQFF.

This clonotype was detected only a few times. The rearrangement links TRBV7-9 to TRBJ1-2; D not resolved. The CDR3 is 12 amino acids. Germline V gene sequence: CDR1 SEHNR, CDR2 FQNEAQ (reference sequence). The V gene lost 1 base and the J gene lost 8 bases, with 8 bases spanning the gap. CDR3 residues: CASSLDRGGYTF. For the CDR3, the DNA is TGTGCCAGCAGCTTAGATCGAGGGGGCTACACCTTC.

The chain has TRBV6-5 and TRBJ2-2; D perhaps matches TRBD1 (6 bases). The V gene's germline CDR1 is MNHEY and CDR2 SVGAGI. The CDR3 length is 15 residues. The V and J ends lost 6 bases and 5 bases respectively, with 16 bases between them. This CDR3 is CASSYGTRKTGELFF. The CDR3 DNA sequence: TGTGCCAGCAGCTACGGGACACGGAAGACCGGGGAGCTGTTTTTT.

Concerning this clonotype itself: A much more abundant neighbour one base away suggests this may be a read error. This sequence joins TRBV27 and TRBJ2-5; 9 nucleotides align to TRBD2. This CDR3 has 17 amino acids. Germline CDR1 reads MNHEY; CDR2 reads SMNVEV (reference sequence). The chain's CDR3 is CDSSASVSGGPQGTQYF. The DNA of the CDR3 is TGTGACAGCAGCGCCTCCGTTAGCGGGGGCCCCCAAGGGACCCAGTACTTC.

This clonotype was seen repeatedly, ten times or more. The chain carries TRBV2 and TRBJ2-1, with no clear D. With 7 bases removed from V and 6 bases from J, the gap between germline ends came to 13 bases. CDR3 length: 13 residues. Looked up from germline, CDR1 is SNHLY and CDR2 is FYNNEI. The CDR3: CASTITRPNEQFF. CDR3 in DNA: TGTGCCAGCACAATTACCAGACCCAATGAGCAGTTCTTC.

The chain combines TRBV7-9 with TRBJ1-1, with a tentative D call TRBD1 (6 bases). The V end lost 8 bases, the J end lost 4 bases, and 20 bases lay between the germline ends. The CDR3 runs 15 residues. The germline gives CDR1 SEHNR, CDR2 FQNEAQ (reference sequence). CDR3 in amino acids: CASQARGRARTEAFF. The CDR3 region has the DNA TGTGCCAGCCAAGCCCGGGGGCGCGCCCGCACTGAAGCTTTCTTT.